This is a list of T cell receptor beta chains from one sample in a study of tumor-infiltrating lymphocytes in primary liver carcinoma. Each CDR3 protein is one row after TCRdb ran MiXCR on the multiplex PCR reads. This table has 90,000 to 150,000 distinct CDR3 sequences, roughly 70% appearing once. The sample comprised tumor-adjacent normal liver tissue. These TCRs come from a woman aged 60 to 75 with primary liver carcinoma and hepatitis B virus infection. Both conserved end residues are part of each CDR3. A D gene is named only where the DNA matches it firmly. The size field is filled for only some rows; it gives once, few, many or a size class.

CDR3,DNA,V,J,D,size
CSVSFSSSYEWYF,TGCAGCGTCTCCTTTTCTAGCTCCTACGAGTGGTACTTC,TRBV29-1,TRBJ2-7,.,.
CASSLGLAEVYNEQFF,TGTGCCAGCAGCTTGGGACTAGCGGAAGTCTACAATGAGCAGTTCTTC,TRBV7-9,TRBJ2-1,TRBD2,many
CASSLQGPYYEQCF,TGTGCCAGCAGTCTACAGGGCCCATACTACGAGCAGTGCTTC,TRBV6-5,TRBJ2-7,.,.
CASSLADRNTYEQFF,TGTGCCAGCAGCTTGGCGGACAGGAATACTTACGAGCAGTTCTTC,TRBV5-6,TRBJ2-1,TRBD1,.
CASSYPCEVYGYTF,TGTGCCAGCAGTTATCCATGTGAGGTCTATGGCTACACCTTC,TRBV6-6,TRBJ1-2,.,.
CSAEGPTGSIETQYF,TGCAGCGCTGAAGGTCCGACAGGGTCCATTGAGACCCAGTATTTC,TRBV29-1,TRBJ2-5,TRBD1,.
CASSLTGQGGLRGTEAFF,TGCGCCAGCAGCTTGACGGGACAGGGAGGCCTGAGGGGAACTGAAGCTTTCTTT,TRBV5-1,TRBJ1-1,TRBD1,many
CSVGGPEETQYF,TGCAGCGTTGGAGGACCCGAGGAGACTCAATACTTC,TRBV29-1,TRBJ2-5,.,once
CSARRGADTQYF,TGCAGCGCGCGCAGGGGCGCGGATACGCAGTATTTT,TRBV29-1,TRBJ2-3,.,many
CTNRYRGMNTEAFF,TGTACCAACAGGTATAGAGGAATGAACACTGAAGCTTTCTTT,TRBV7-9,TRBJ1-1,.,.
CASSDDRGVYCGYTF,TGTGCCAGCAGTGACGACAGGGGAGTGTACTGTGGCTACACCTTC,TRBV6-1,TRBJ1-2,TRBD1,.
CASRSTPGHDTKETQYF,TGTGCCAGCCGATCTACCCCTGGGCACGACACTAAAGAGACCCAGTATTTC,TRBV6-5,TRBJ2-5,.,.
CARSLESGFIGELFF,TGTGCCAGAAGCCTAGAGTCAGGGTTCATCGGGGAGCTGTTTTTT,TRBV11-2,TRBJ2-2,.,.
CASSWGRYTGEPFF,TGTGCCAGCAGTTGGGGACGGTACACAGGGGAGCCGTTTTTT,TRBV28,TRBJ2-2,TRBD1,.
CASSLGSNKYRYTF,TGTGCCAGCAGTTTAGGATCAAACAAGTATCGCTACACCTTC,TRBV12-3/TRBV12-4,TRBJ1-2,.,.
CASSYLRTIYNEHFF,TGTGCCAGCAGTTATCTACGGACGATCTACAATGAGCATTTCTTC,TRBV6-6,TRBJ2-1,.,.
CASSWGRYTVELLF,TGTGCCAGCAGTTGGGGACGGTACACCGTGGAGTTGTTGTTT,TRBV28,TRBJ2-2,.,.
CTSSFRGKVFF,TGTACCAGCAGTTTTCGGGGGAAAGTTTTCTTT,TRBV12-3/TRBV12-4,TRBJ1-1,.,.
CASSLGPSQAFF,TGTGCCAGCAGTTTAGGTCCGTCTCAAGCTTTCTTT,TRBV12-3/TRBV12-4,TRBJ1-1,.,many
CASSSWTDSADTQYF,TGCGCCAGCAGCTCCTGGACAGACAGCGCAGATACGCAGTATTTT,TRBV5-1,TRBJ2-3,.,.
CTSSSEQPAYEQYF,TGTACCAGCAGTTCAGAACAGCCAGCCTACGAGCAGTACTTC,TRBV12-3/TRBV12-4,TRBJ2-7,.,.
CSADGGGTDTQYF,TGCAGCGCTGACGGAGGAGGCACAGATACGCAGTATTTT,TRBV29-1,TRBJ2-3,.,.
CASSDFSGRETQYF,TGTGCCAGCAGTGATTTTAGCGGGAGAGAGACCCAGTACTTC,TRBV6-1,TRBJ2-5,TRBD2,many
CASSFRGPYYGKYF,TGTGCCAGCAGTTTCAGGGGCCCATACTACGGGAAATACTTC,TRBV28,TRBJ2-7,.,.
CASRLTGNQETQYF,TGTGCCAGCAGACTGACTGGGAACCAAGAGACCCAGTACTTC,TRBV5-4,TRBJ2-5,.,many
CASNRTGTPYYEQFF,TGTGCCAGCAACAGAACAGGGACACCTTACTATGAGCAGTTCTTC,TRBV11-1,TRBJ2-1,.,.
CASTRRSGEWFF,TGTGCCAGCACCAGACGCTCCGGAGAGTGGTTCTTC,TRBV6-5,TRBJ2-1,.,many
CSVVGLTVYNEQFF,TGCAGCGTTGTAGGACTAACGGTCTACAATGAGCAGTTCTTC,TRBV29-1,TRBJ2-1,.,.
CSVEVSQAGELFF,TGCAGCGTTGAAGTTAGCCAAGCCGGGGAGCTGTTTTTT,TRBV29-1,TRBJ2-2,.,many
CASSLSGQISQPQHF,TGTGCCAGCAGCTTATCAGGGCAGATTTCCCAGCCCCAGCATTTT,TRBV7-8,TRBJ1-5,.,many
CASTYSVKNTGELFF,TGTGCCAGCACCTATAGCGTGAAGAACACCGGAGAGCTGTTTTTT,TRBV6-6,TRBJ2-2,.,.
CASSWTSGYNKQFF,TGTGCCAGCAGCTGGACTAGTGGTTATAATAAGCAGTTCTTC,TRBV11-2,TRBJ2-1,TRBD2,.
CASSYQRRSYEQYF,TGTGCCAGCAGTTACCAGAGGAGATCCTACGAGCAGTACTTC,TRBV6-5,TRBJ2-7,.,many
CASSQRNTGELFF,TGTGCCAGCAGTCAAAGGAATACCGGGGAGCTGTTTTTT,TRBV28,TRBJ2-2,.,many
CAWSSGLATGELFF,TGTGCCTGGAGTTCAGGACTAGCGACCGGGGAGCTGTTTTTT,TRBV30,TRBJ2-2,TRBD2,.
CASSDTSRRAGTQYF,TGTGCCAGCTCCGATACTAGCAGGAGGGCGGGTACGCAGTATTTT,TRBV7-3,TRBJ2-3,.,.
CASSAPGLAGVWWSETQYF,TGTGCCAGCAGCGCGCCGGGACTAGCGGGAGTTTGGTGGTCAGAGACCCAGTACTTC,TRBV6-1,TRBJ2-5,TRBD2,many
CASRLAGGYEQYF,TGTGCCAGCAGGCTAGCGGGAGGGTACGAGCAGTACTTC,TRBV6-1,TRBJ2-7,TRBD2,many
CASSNPPVILAGGPGDTQYF,TGTGCCAGCAGCAACCCCCCAGTCATACTAGCGGGAGGGCCAGGAGATACGCAGTATTTT,TRBV21-1,TRBJ2-3,.,.
CASSYSGVGGYTF,TGTGCCAGCAGTTACTCGGGGGTTGGAGGCTACACCTTC,TRBV6-5,TRBJ1-2,.,many
CSVGPIRTGLGYGYTF,TGCAGCGTTGGGCCGATTCGGACAGGACTGGGCTATGGCTACACCTTC,TRBV29-1,TRBJ1-2,TRBD1,many
CASSPGRVGPRDTQYF,TGTGCCAGCAGCCCAGGGCGTGTCGGGCCTAGAGATACGCAGTATTTT,TRBV14,TRBJ2-3,.,.
CAGSWDRGQPQHF,TGCGCCGGCAGCTGGGACAGGGGGCAGCCCCAGCATTTT,TRBV5-1,TRBJ1-5,TRBD1,.
CVSSYRNDRETQYF,TGTGTCAGCAGTTATAGGAACGACCGGGAGACCCAGTACTTC,TRBV6-6,TRBJ2-5,.,.
CSSSPGGLAGLYNERVF,TGCTCCAGCAGCCCCGGAGGTCTAGCGGGACTCTACAATGAGCGGGTCTTC,TRBV5-1,TRBJ2-1,TRBD2,.
CASSLLQGEPQHF,TGTGCCAGCAGCTTATTACAGGGTGAGCCCCAGCACTTT,TRBV11-2,TRBJ1-5,.,.
CTGSYEGALTYEQYF,TGTACCGGCAGTTATGAGGGGGCGCTGACTTACGAGCAGTACTTC,TRBV12-3/TRBV12-4,TRBJ2-7,TRBD1,.
CVNSNPGGMKTQYF,TGTGTCAACAGTAACCCAGGGGGCATGAAGACCCAGTACTTC,TRBV28,TRBJ2-5,TRBD1,.
CASSPGTSGSITGELFF,TGCGCCAGCAGCCCCGGGACTAGCGGGAGTATCACCGGGGAGCTGTTTTTT,TRBV5-1,TRBJ2-2,TRBD2,many
CASSPSGVSTDKQYF,TGTGCCAGCAGCCCTAGCGGAGTTAGCACAGATAAGCAGTATTTT,TRBV11-3,TRBJ2-3,TRBD2,.
CVSEIGGMNTEAFF,TGTGTCAGTGAAATCGGGGGGATGAACACTGAAGCTTTCTTT,TRBV19,TRBJ1-1,.,.
CASSDPGSRSYEQYF,TGTGCCAGCAGTGACCCAGGTAGTAGATCCTACGAGCAGTACTTC,TRBV6-1,TRBJ2-7,.,.
CASSEFRVSSGVPTYNEQFF,TGTGCCAGCAGTGAATTTCGGGTCTCTAGCGGGGTACCAACCTACAATGAGCAGTTCTTC,TRBV6-1,TRBJ2-1,TRBD2,.
CASSQALGQASYEQYF,TGTGCCAGCAGCCAGGCCCTGGGACAGGCTTCCTACGAGCAGTACTTC,TRBV4-2,TRBJ2-7,TRBD1,many